One and the same sample provided the 23 T cell receptor beta chains below, sequenced in a study of blood T cell repertoires in COVID-19. Produced via immunoSEQ multiplex PCR; TCRdb's table is partial and in-frame only. The table shows approximately 12,000 clones, with around nine tenths occurring only once. What was sequenced was peripheral blood. These receptors were collected from a woman in her seventies with active COVID-19.

This chain's CDR3 is CASSLGLRGRAYEQYF. The CDR3 DNA sequence: TGTGCCAGCAGCTTAGGTTTGCGGGGGAGGGCCTACGAGCAGTACTTC. J is TRBJ2-7 and V is TRBV11-3; the match to TRBD2 covers 7 bases. The trim removed 1 base at V and 2 bases at J, leaving 8 bases unmatched. The CDR3 covers 16 residues. Germline CDR1 reads SGHNT; CDR2 reads YENEEA. The full variable domain, its missing parts supplied by reference TRBV11-3 and TRBJ2-7, is EAGVVQSPRYKIIEKKQPVAFWCNPISGHNTLYWYLQNLGQGPELLIRYENEEAVDDSQLPKDRFSAERLKGVDSTLKIQPAELGDSAVYLCASSLGLRGRAYEQYFGPGTRLTVT.

The chain uses TRBV30 and TRBJ2-1; D call uncertain. The germline V and J ends were trimmed by 0 bases and 8 bases, with 5 bases remaining between them. The CDR3 extends over 11 amino acids. The germline gives CDR1 GTSNPN, CDR2 SVGIG (reference sequence). The CDR3 coding sequence is TGTGCCTGGAGTGTTTCCGATGAGCAGTTCTTC. Encoded protein: CAWSVSDEQFF.

The chain recombines TRBV30 with TRBJ2-5, with 8 bases fitting TRBD1. The CDR3 runs to 16 residues. Germline V gene sequence: CDR1 GTSNPN, CDR2 SVGIG (reference sequence). The V and J ends lost 2 bases and 5 bases, in that order; junction bases with no gene match: 13. This CDR3 reads CAWSPPDRVLGETQYF. DNA for the CDR3: TGTGCCTGGAGTCCCCCGGACAGGGTGCTGGGGGAGACCCAGTACTTC. Full variable domain (missing parts from reference TRBV30 and TRBJ2-5): SQTIHQWPATLVQPVGSPLSLECTVEGTSNPNLYWYRQAAGRGLQLLFYSVGIGQISSEVPQNLSASRPQDRQFILSSKKLLLSDSGFYLCAWSPPDRVLGETQYFGPGTRLLVL.

The chain links TRBV6-2 or TRBV6-3 to TRBJ1-2; tentatively, D is TRBD1 (6 bases). V was pared by 5 bases and J by 3 bases, with 7 bases between. The germline CDR1 and CDR2 sequences are MNHEY and SVGEGT. This CDR3 has 12 amino acids. CDR3 DNA: TGTGCCAGCAGTCCAGGGGACTATGGCTACACCTTC. This sequence encodes CASSPGDYGYTF.

V gene TRBV3-1 (or the pseudogene TRBV3-2) combines with J gene TRBJ2-7; D is ambiguous. CDR3 length: 12 amino acids. The V gene lost 2 bases and the J gene lost 3 bases, with 5 bases spanning the gap. Germline CDR1 reads LGHDT; CDR2 reads YNNKEL (reference sequence). The CDR3 DNA reads TGTGCCAGCAGCCAATCAGGCTACGAGCAGTACTTC. Translated, it gives CASSQSGYEQYF.

The chain employs TRBV5-1 and TRBJ1-4; D is perhaps TRBD1 (5 bases). CDR1 is SGHRS, CDR2 YFSETQ, per germline. Trimming removed 4 bases from V and 12 bases from J, with 16 bases in between. This CDR3 spans 13 amino acids. CDR3 nucleotides: TGCGCCAGCAGCCCCGATAAGGGACTTCAACTGTTTTTT. As protein: CASSPDKGLQLFF.

J is TRBJ2-7 and V is TRBV7-2; possible D gene TRBD1, 6 bases. The germline V gene encodes CDR1 SGHTA and CDR2 FQGNSA. Trimming took off 3 bases at V and 0 bases at J, with 15 bases between the two ends. The CDR3 is 16 residues long. The CDR3 loop reads CASSLSGTTSSYEQYF. For the CDR3, the DNA is TGTGCCAGCAGCTTGTCCGGGACAACGAGCTCCTACGAGCAGTACTTC.

V and J are TRBV5-1 and TRBJ2-7; 7 bases are shared with TRBD1. Per germline, CDR1 SGHRS and CDR2 YFSETQ. The CDR3 covers 15 residues. Trimming at V came to 0 bases and at J to 3 bases, leaving 6 bases not matched to a gene. CDR3 loop: CASSLEGDSNYEQYF. As DNA, the CDR3 is TGCGCCAGCAGCTTGGAAGGGGACAGCAACTACGAGCAGTACTTC.

V gene TRBV5-6 combines with J gene TRBJ2-2; possible D gene TRBD1, 5 bases. Trimming removed 4 bases at V and 1 base at J, with 8 bases between. This CDR3 spans 14 amino acids. From germline, CDR1 is SGHDT and CDR2 YYEEEE. The CDR3 DNA is TGTGCCAGCAGCCCAACAGGGAACACCGGGGAGCTGTTTTTT. Encoded protein: CASSPTGNTGELFF.

The rearrangement links TRBV7-9 to TRBJ2-3, with a weak D call TRBD1 (6 bases). CDR1 is SEHNR, CDR2 FQNEAQ, per germline (reference sequence). The length of the CDR3 is 14 residues. The germline V and J ends were trimmed by 1 base and 5 bases, with 10 bases remaining between them. The CDR3 here is CASSLVQGQDTQYF. The CDR3, as DNA: TGTGCCAGCAGCTTAGTACAGGGACAAGATACGCAGTATTTT.

CDR3 sequence reads: CASSLVSGTSGAGELFF. The CDR3, as DNA: TGTGCCAGCAGTTTAGTTAGCGGGACTAGCGGGGCCGGGGAGCTGTTTTTT. This rearrangement joins TRBV27 to TRBJ2-2, with 13 positions matching TRBD2. This CDR3 spans 17 amino acids. V was pared by 2 bases and J by 6 bases, with 6 bases of the junction left unmatched. Germline V gene lookup returns CDR1 MNHEY and CDR2 SMNVEV (reference sequence).

The V call is TRBV7-9, the J call TRBJ1-1, with D possibly being TRBD1 (6 bases). CDR1 is SEHNR, CDR2 FQNEAQ, per germline (reference sequence). Between the trimmed V and J ends, which lost 6 bases and 3 bases, there was a span of 11 bases. This CDR3 is 13 amino acids long. The CDR3 loop reads CASSSEGDTEAFF. DNA of the CDR3: TGTGCCAGCAGTTCTGAGGGGGACACTGAAGCTTTCTTT.

The chain has TRBV7-9 and TRBJ2-3; tentatively, D is TRBD2 (6 bases). The CDR3 is 14 residues long. Trimming took 5 bases from V and 0 from J, leaving 9 bases between them. CDR1 SEHNR and CDR2 FQNEAQ come from the germline V gene (reference sequence). For the CDR3, the DNA is TGTGCCAGCAGCCGCGGGACTAGCACAGATACGCAGTATTTT. Protein sequence: CASSRGTSTDTQYF.

The chain carries TRBV9 and TRBJ2-2; 8 bases are shared with TRBD2. CDR3 length: 14 amino acids. Per the germline V gene, CDR1 is SGDLS and CDR2 is YYNGEE. Losses at the gene ends were 3 bases for V and 4 bases for J; bases not matched to a gene: 2. The CDR3 bases are TGTGCCAGCAGCGAAGCGGGAGCCACCGGGGAGCTGTTTTTT. This encodes CASSEAGATGELFF. The full variable domain, rest sourced from reference TRBV9 and TRBJ2-2, is DSGVTQTPKHLITATGQRVTLRCSPRSGDLSVYWYQQSLDQGLQFLIQYYNGEERAKGNILERFSAQQFPDLHSELNLSSLELGDSALYFCASSEAGATGELFFGEGSRLTVL.

The rearrangement uses TRBV12-2 and TRBJ2-1; the table's D call of TRBD2 was not tested on the DNA. TRBV12-2 is a pseudogene locus. There are 15 residues in the CDR3. CDR3 region: CASRLVAGGPNEQFF. CDR3 nucleotides: TGTGCAAGTCGCTTAGTAGCGGGAGGCCCTAATGAGCAGTTCTTC.

V and J are TRBV29-1 and TRBJ2-1, with D uncertain. Trimming took 4 bases from V and 6 from J, leaving 16 bases between them. The V gene's germline CDR1 is SQVTM and CDR2 ANQGSEA. The CDR3 is made up of 14 amino acids. The CDR3 DNA is TGCAGCGTTGTCTGGCAGGATTGGATCAATGAGCAGTTCTTC. Amino acids: CSVVWQDWINEQFF.

The CDR3 DNA is TGTGCCAGCAGTGCGACTAGCGGGAGAAACAATGAGCAGTTCTTC. This encodes CASSATSGRNNEQFF. The V call is TRBV25-1, the J call TRBJ2-1; 12 bases map to TRBD2. CDR3 length equals 15 residues. J gave up 5 bases and V 4 bases, and 3 bases lay outside the gene matches. In germline, CDR1 is MGHDK, CDR2 SYGVNS.

The chain combines TRBV2 with TRBJ2-7; D not resolved. This CDR3 has 12 amino acids. Germline loops: CDR1 SNHLY, CDR2 FYNNEI. The V gene lost 5 bases and the J gene lost 3 bases, with 8 bases spanning the gap. CDR3 region: CASSLSNYEQYF. The CDR3, as DNA: TGTGCCAGCAGTCTAAGCAACTACGAGCAGTACTTC.

The J gene is TRBJ2-3, the V gene TRBV5-1, with 9 bases lining up with TRBD1. With V trimmed by 3 bases and J by 4 bases, 6 bases remained unmatched. There are 15 residues in the CDR3. Germline V CDR1 and CDR2: SGHRS, YFSETQ. CDR3 sequence: CASSWRDRVPDTQYF. As DNA, the CDR3 is TGCGCCAGCAGCTGGAGGGACAGGGTCCCAGATACGCAGTATTTT.

The rearrangement uses TRBV29-1 and TRBJ2-1, with TRBD2 matching over 10 bases. Losses at the gene ends were 7 bases for V and 5 bases for J; bases not matched to a gene: 8. CDR3 length: 14 amino acids. Germline-derived CDR1 and CDR2 are SQVTM and ANQGSEA. The CDR3 spells CSALLSGRNNEQFF. The CDR3 nucleotides read TGCAGCGCACTGCTTAGCGGGAGGAACAATGAGCAGTTCTTC.

The chain joins TRBV5-1 to TRBJ2-3; D is possibly TRBD2 (5 bases). CDR3 length: 18 amino acids. CDR1 is SGHRS and CDR2 is YFSETQ in the germline V gene. Trimming stripped 0 bases from V and 4 bases from J, with 21 bases between. DNA of the CDR3: TGCGCCAGCAGCTTGGTCCCCTTTGAGGCGGGCCAATCAGATACGCAGTATTTT. Residues: CASSLVPFEAGQSDTQYF.

The chain joins TRBV18 to TRBJ2-5; no clear D gene. The CDR3 covers 12 residues. In germline, CDR1 is KGHSH, CDR2 LQKENI. V lost 5 bases and J 1 base, leaving 5 bases between the germline ends. DNA for the CDR3: TGTGCCAGCTCAAAACTCCAAGAGACCCAGTACTTC. This gives the protein CASSKLQETQYF.

The V gene is TRBV18, the J gene TRBJ2-7; 11 bases match TRBD1. The trim removed 4 bases at V and 2 bases at J, leaving 4 bases unmatched. CDR3 length equals 15 residues. Germline V lookup: CDR1 KGHSH, CDR2 LQKENI. CDR3 region: CASSQGQGGTYEQYF. The DNA for the CDR3 is TGTGCCAGCTCACAGGGACAGGGGGGAACCTACGAGCAGTACTTC.